Listed here are 32 T cell receptor beta chains from one sample, sequenced in a study of CD8 T cells in Susac syndrome. The RNA input was about 0.45 to 1 ug, and it was reverse transcribed with random hexamers. One entry per CDR3 protein results from TCRdb running MiXCR on the immunoSEQ multiplex PCR reads. This sample has fewer than 350,000 distinct CDR3 sequences, with roughly 94% found just once. The sequenced material came from CD4+ T cells from PBMCs. Every receptor here comes from a human donor with multiple sclerosis.

The chain employs TRBV11-1 and TRBJ2-1; 8 bases match TRBD2. Germline V gene lookup returns CDR1 SGHAT and CDR2 FQDESV (reference sequence). V gave up 6 bases and J gave up 6 bases; unmatched junction bases: 4. The CDR3 extends over 13 amino acids. CDR3 coding DNA: TGTGCCAGCAGGCTGACTAGCGCCAATGAGCAGTTCTTC. Protein sequence: CASRLTSANEQFF.

The chain joins TRBV10-1 to TRBJ2-5; D ambiguous. Germline V lookup: CDR1 WNHNN, CDR2 SYGVQD (reference sequence). There are 13 residues in the CDR3. The V gene lost 8 bases and the J gene lost 5 bases, with 15 bases spanning the gap. CDR3 residues: CASARSVGETQYF. The CDR3 coding sequence is TGCGCCAGCGCTAGATCGGTCGGGGAGACCCAGTACTTC.

The gene calls are TRBV7-2 and TRBJ2-1; D uncertain. The ends were cut back, 4 bases at V and 12 bases at J, with 13 bases in the middle. The CDR3 sequence is 12 residues long. Germline V CDR1 and CDR2: SGHTA, FQGNSA. CDR3 amino acids: CASSWTARSQFF. The CDR3 DNA follows: TGTGCCAGCAGCTGGACCGCCAGGTCGCAGTTCTTC.

This clonotype has only one observation. The chain is built from TRBV7-9 and TRBJ1-1; D unresolved. V lost 2 bases and J 4 bases, leaving 11 bases between the germline ends. CDR1 is SEHNR and CDR2 is FQNEAQ in the germline V gene (reference sequence). The CDR3 is 14 amino acids. CDR3 region: CASSLRGSLTEAFF. For the CDR3, the DNA is TGTGCCAGCAGCTTACGTGGGAGCCTCACTGAAGCTTTCTTT.

The chain uses TRBV7-3 and TRBJ2-3; 8 bases agree with TRBD1. Germline loops: CDR1 SGHTA, CDR2 FQGTGA. This CDR3 comprises 17 residues. V was pared by 5 bases and J by 4 bases, with 14 bases of the junction left unmatched. CDR3 loop: CASSPGGLGRQADTQYF. The CDR3 bases are TGTGCCAGCAGCCCAGGGGGCCTAGGCCGCCAGGCAGATACGCAGTATTTT. Full variable domain (missing parts from reference TRBV7-3 and TRBJ2-3): GAGVSQTPSNKVTEKGKYVELRCDPISGHTALYWYRQSLGQGPEFLIYFQGTGAADDSGLPNDRFFAVRPEGSVSTLKIQRTERGDSAVYLCASSPGGLGRQADTQYFGPGTRLTVL.

The chain joins TRBV2 to TRBJ1-1; D gene unclear. The V gene lost 4 bases and the J gene lost 0 bases, with 6 bases spanning the gap. The CDR3 loop spans 13 amino acids. The germline CDR1 and CDR2 sequences are SNHLY and FYNNEI. The CDR3 here is CASSVALNTEAFF. For the CDR3, the DNA is TGTGCCAGCAGTGTTGCCTTGAACACTGAAGCTTTCTTT.

This chain links TRBV5-4 with TRBJ1-1, with 10 bases matching TRBD1. V was clipped by 2 bases and J by 4 bases; unmatched bases: 5. In germline, CDR1 is SGHNT, CDR2 YYREEE (reference sequence). This CDR3 comprises 15 residues. The CDR3 here is CASSFGTGALTEAFF. The CDR3 DNA reads TGTGCCAGCAGCTTTGGGACAGGGGCCCTCACTGAAGCTTTCTTT.

J is TRBJ2-5 and V is TRBV18; D gene uncertain. The CDR3 covers 14 residues. Trimming left V 6 bases short and J 5 bases short, with 16 bases between. Germline CDR1 reads KGHSH; CDR2 reads LQKENI. For the CDR3, the DNA is TGTGCCAGCTCCCGCATGGTGGGAAAGGAGACCCAGTACTTC. Translating it yields CASSRMVGKETQYF.

The chain links TRBV20-1 to TRBJ1-2; tentative D call: TRBD1 (5 bases). The germline gives CDR1 DFQATT, CDR2 SNEGSKA (reference sequence). This CDR3 has 11 residues. Trimming shortened V by 6 bases and J by 4 bases, and 9 bases separated the two germline ends. This CDR3 reads CSATQVYGYTF. CDR3 in DNA: TGCAGTGCGACACAGGTCTATGGCTACACCTTC.

CDR3 loop: CASSDRYNEQFF. The CDR3 nucleotides read TGTGCCAGCAGTGATCGCTACAATGAGCAGTTCTTC. This chain links TRBV6-1 with TRBJ2-1; D unclear. V lost 3 bases to trimming and J lost 3 bases, with 3 bases between them. This CDR3 region has 12 residues. Germline CDR1 reads MNHNS; CDR2 reads SASEGT.

The genes are TRBV7-9 and TRBJ2-1; 9 bases align to TRBD1. The CDR3 is made up of 18 amino acids. The germline gives CDR1 SEHNR, CDR2 FQNEAQ (reference sequence). Losses at the gene ends were 4 bases for V and 4 bases for J; bases not matched to a gene: 14. Here the CDR3 reads CASSSFGGTGGAYNEQFF. Written as DNA, the CDR3 is TGTGCCAGCAGCTCGTTCGGGGGTACAGGGGGCGCGTACAATGAGCAGTTCTTC. The variable domain in full, with the rest retrieved from reference TRBV7-9 and TRBJ2-1, is DTGVSQNPRHKITKRGQNVTFRCDPISEHNRLYWYRQTLGQGPEFLTYFQNEAQLEKSRLLSDRFSAERPKGSFSTLEIQRTEQGDSAMYLCASSSFGGTGGAYNEQFFGPGTRLTVL.

The DNA of the CDR3 is TGCGCCAGCAGCCAAGCCGGGGCGGACCCGGGAACTAACTATGGCTACACCTTC. Amino acids: CASSQAGADPGTNYGYTF. This chain links TRBV5-1 with TRBJ1-2; possible D gene TRBD1, 5 bases. Germline CDR1 and CDR2: SGHRS and YFSETQ. CDR3 length: 18 amino acids. V was trimmed by 4 bases and J by 0 bases, leaving 22 bases between them. Full variable domain (missing parts from reference TRBV5-1 and TRBJ1-2): KAGVTQTPRYLIKTRGQQVTLSCSPISGHRSVSWYQQTPGQGLQFLFEYFSETQRNKGNFPGRFSGRQFSNSRSEMNVSTLELGDSALYLCASSQAGADPGTNYGYTFGSGTRLTVV.

The rearrangement uses TRBV18 and TRBJ1-2; 11 nucleotides match TRBD1. This CDR3 has 14 residues. The germline V gene encodes CDR1 KGHSH and CDR2 LQKENI. With 8 bases clipped from V and 8 bases from J, the junction kept 10 bases outside the gene matches. Here the CDR3 reads CASERTGGSSGYTF. CDR3 DNA: TGTGCCAGCGAGCGGACAGGGGGCTCTTCCGGCTACACCTTC.

The chain couples TRBV12-3 or TRBV12-4 to TRBJ1-2, with D hard to call. The CDR3 runs to 13 residues. Trimming removed 6 bases from V and 5 bases from J, with 13 bases in between. In nucleotides, the CDR3 is TGTGCCAGCAGCCACGGCGGGAGGTATGGCTACACCTTC. Amino acids: CASSHGGRYGYTF.

V and J are TRBV6-6 and TRBJ2-7, with a possible D match to TRBD1 (6 bases). V lost 5 bases, J lost 1 base, and 12 bases lay in between. Germline V gives CDR1 MNHNY, CDR2 SVGAGI (reference sequence). CDR3 length equals 14 residues. CDR3 amino acids: CASSTDRSSYEQYF. CDR3 coding DNA: TGTGCCAGCAGTACCGACAGGAGTTCCTACGAGCAGTACTTC.

CDR3 nucleotide sequence: TGTGCCAGCAGCCCCATGAGGGGAATAAAAGCCTACGAGCAGTACTTC. Its translation is CASSPMRGIKAYEQYF. The chain joins TRBV11-1 to TRBJ2-7; possibly TRBD1 or TRBD2 for D (5 bases each). The CDR3 is 16 residues long. Germline-derived CDR1 and CDR2 are SGHAT and FQDESV (reference sequence). V was pared by 5 bases and J by 2 bases, with 19 bases between.

The rearrangement joins TRBV25-1 to TRBJ2-7; 8 nucleotides match TRBD1. The CDR3 loop spans 13 amino acids. CDR1 and CDR2 from the germline V gene are MGHDK and SYGVNS. The J segment lost 4 bases and the V segment lost 3 bases, leaving 2 bases of the junction unmatched. The CDR3 here is CASSDRTGYEQYF. Here the CDR3 DNA reads TGTGCCAGCAGTGACCGGACAGGGTACGAGCAGTACTTC.

This chain uses TRBV7-2 with TRBJ1-1; TRBD1 is a possible D gene (5 bases). The CDR3 length is 14 residues. The V end lost 6 bases, the J end lost 1 base, and 12 bases lay between the germline ends. Germline V gives CDR1 SGHTA, CDR2 FQGNSA. CDR3 protein: CASRELTGNTEAFF. The CDR3 DNA follows: TGTGCCAGCAGGGAACTTACAGGGAACACTGAAGCTTTCTTT. Looking up the rest from reference TRBV7-2 and TRBJ1-1 gives the full variable domain: GAGVSQSPSNKVTEKGKDVELRCDPISGHTALYWYRQSLGQGLEFLIYFQGNSAPDKSGLPSDRFSAERTGGSVSTLTIQRTQQEDSAVYLCASRELTGNTEAFFGQGTRLTVV.

V and J are TRBV7-2 and TRBJ2-3; 7 nucleotides match TRBD2. The V and J ends lost 4 bases and 9 bases, in that order; junction bases with no gene match: 7. Germline V lookup: CDR1 SGHTA, CDR2 FQGNSA. The CDR3 is 13 residues long. The CDR3 DNA is TGTGCCAGCAGCTCCGATTGGGGGGGAACGCAGTATTTT. This sequence encodes CASSSDWGGTQYF.

The genes are TRBV30 and TRBJ1-1; D perhaps matches TRBD1 (5 bases). Germline lookup yields CDR1 GTSNPN and CDR2 SVGIG (reference sequence). This CDR3 is 11 amino acids long. V was shortened by 1 base and J by 13 bases, with 13 bases between the two germline ends. The CDR3 bases are TGTGCCTGGAGTGCAGGGACCGGAGGTTTCTTT. As protein: CAWSAGTGGFF.

J is TRBJ2-5 and V is TRBV20-1; a weak D match, TRBD2 (5 bases). V lost 5 bases to trimming and J lost 6 bases, with 25 bases between them. Per germline, CDR1 DFQATT and CDR2 SNEGSKA (reference sequence). The CDR3 consists of 16 residues. The CDR3 DNA sequence: TGCAGTGCTCCCGCCCCCTTGGTGCTAGCTGTTCAGACCCAGTACTTC. This gives the protein CSAPAPLVLAVQTQYF.

The chain is built from TRBV7-2 and TRBJ2-7; D may correspond to TRBD1 or TRBD2 (6 bases each). V lost 8 bases to trimming and J lost 7 bases, with 21 bases between them. CDR1 is SGHTA and CDR2 is FQGNSA in the germline V gene. This CDR3 contains 14 residues. CDR3 residues: CASGTRGTVGEQYF. DNA for the CDR3: TGTGCCAGCGGAACGAGGGGGACTGTTGGAGAGCAGTACTTC.

V is TRBV9 and J is TRBJ2-1; TRBD2 is a possible D gene (5 bases). The CDR3 is made up of 16 amino acids. Trimming took 4 bases from V and 6 from J, leaving 20 bases between them. The V gene's germline CDR1 is SGDLS and CDR2 YYNGEE. The CDR3 nucleotides read TGTGCCAGCAGCCCCCGGCCGGACTTGGGGTCCAATGAGCAGTTCTTC. Protein: CASSPRPDLGSNEQFF.

This chain connects TRBV20-1 to TRBJ1-2, with TRBD1 as a possible D gene (5 bases). Trimming took off 6 bases at V and 11 bases at J, with 22 bases between the two ends. This CDR3 region has 13 residues. Germline lookup yields CDR1 DFQATT and CDR2 SNEGSKA (reference sequence). CDR3 region: CSAAGVGGLYYTF. The CDR3 DNA reads TGCAGTGCCGCGGGGGTGGGGGGTCTGTATTACACCTTC.

This chain joins TRBV4-2 and TRBJ2-5, with D tentatively TRBD1 (5 bases). CDR1 LGHNA and CDR2 YNFKEQ come from the germline V gene. Trimming cost V 3 bases and J 5 bases, with 16 bases left between them. The CDR3 is 15 amino acids. DNA for the CDR3: TGTGCCAGCAGCCAGAAGACAGTATCTGGGGAGACCCAGTACTTC. As protein: CASSQKTVSGETQYF.

The gene calls are TRBV11-3 and TRBJ1-2, with D possibly matching TRBD1 (5 bases). Germline V lookup: CDR1 SGHNT, CDR2 YENEEA. Deletions cut 4 bases from V and 7 bases from J, with 16 bases between. This CDR3 is 14 amino acids long. Written as DNA, the CDR3 is TGTGCCAGCAGCTCCGGTCGGCAGGGCATTGGCTACACCTTC. Its translation: CASSSGRQGIGYTF. Together with reference TRBV11-3 and TRBJ1-2, the CDR3 gives the full variable domain: EAGVVQSPRYKIIEKKQPVAFWCNPISGHNTLYWYLQNLGQGPELLIRYENEEAVDDSQLPKDRFSAERLKGVDSTLKIQPAELGDSAVYLCASSSGRQGIGYTFGSGTRLTVV.

This clonotype is a singleton in its sample. This sequence joins TRBV5-1 and TRBJ1-1, with 11 nucleotides matching TRBD1. The CDR3 loop spans 15 amino acids. V was clipped by 7 bases and J by 4 bases; unmatched bases: 9. CDR1 and CDR2 from the germline V gene are SGHRS and YFSETQ. CDR3 in DNA: TGCGCCAGCGGGTTGAGGGACAGGGGGACCACTGAAGCTTTCTTT. Its protein product is CASGLRDRGTTEAFF.

J is TRBJ1-1 and V is TRBV12-3 or TRBV12-4; D gene uncertain. Trimming took off 4 bases at V and 2 bases at J, with 11 bases between the two ends. CDR3 length: 14 residues. CDR3 DNA: TGTGCCAGCAGTTACACAGAGTTCAACACTGAAGCTTTCTTT. This encodes CASSYTEFNTEAFF.

This clonotype appeared a single time. The chain couples TRBV6-1 to TRBJ2-7, with 9 positions matching TRBD1. V gave up 6 bases and J gave up 4 bases; unmatched junction bases: 10. The CDR3 contains 15 residues. CDR1 is MNHNS, CDR2 SASEGT, per germline. As DNA, the CDR3 is TGTGCCAGCAGCGAAACCGGGACAGGGAGGTACGAGCAGTACTTC. Encoded protein: CASSETGTGRYEQYF.

This chain joins TRBV6-1 and TRBJ2-1; TRBD2 agrees at 8 bases. The V and J ends lost 4 bases and 0 bases, in that order; junction bases with no gene match: 17. Germline V gene sequence: CDR1 MNHNS, CDR2 SASEGT. The CDR3 is made up of 20 amino acids. The CDR3 DNA sequence: TGTGCCAGCAGTGGGCCTTCTAAGCGGGAGTCCTTTCGCTCCTACAATGAGCAGTTCTTC. As protein: CASSGPSKRESFRSYNEQFF.

On this clonotype itself: No DNA is shown, since the ends of the CDR3 on it are uncertain; the CDR3 is the one TCRdb lists. V gene TRBV23-1 combines with J gene TRBJ2-2; no check of the table's D call, TRBD1, against the DNA was made. TRBV23-1 belongs to the ORF category, with a function that is uncertain. From its first to its last residue, the CDR3 has 18 amino acids. The chain's CDR3 is CASSQPQPGTGVPGSCFF.

The V gene is TRBV19, the J gene TRBJ1-5; no definite D call. The germline V gene encodes CDR1 LNHDA and CDR2 SQIVND (reference sequence). Trimming took off 3 bases at V and 6 bases at J, with 12 bases between the two ends. The CDR3 runs 14 residues. The CDR3 protein is CASSIRTSPQPQHF. CDR3 DNA sequence: TGTGCCAGTAGTATCCGGACTTCTCCTCAGCCCCAGCATTTT. The full variable domain, in which reference TRBV19 and TRBJ1-5 provide the parts outside the CDR3, is DGGITQSPKYLFRKEGQNVTLSCEQNLNHDAMYWYRQDPGQGLRLIYYSQIVNDFQKGDIAEGYSVSREKKESFPLTVTSAQKNPTAFYLCASSIRTSPQPQHFGDGTRLSIL.